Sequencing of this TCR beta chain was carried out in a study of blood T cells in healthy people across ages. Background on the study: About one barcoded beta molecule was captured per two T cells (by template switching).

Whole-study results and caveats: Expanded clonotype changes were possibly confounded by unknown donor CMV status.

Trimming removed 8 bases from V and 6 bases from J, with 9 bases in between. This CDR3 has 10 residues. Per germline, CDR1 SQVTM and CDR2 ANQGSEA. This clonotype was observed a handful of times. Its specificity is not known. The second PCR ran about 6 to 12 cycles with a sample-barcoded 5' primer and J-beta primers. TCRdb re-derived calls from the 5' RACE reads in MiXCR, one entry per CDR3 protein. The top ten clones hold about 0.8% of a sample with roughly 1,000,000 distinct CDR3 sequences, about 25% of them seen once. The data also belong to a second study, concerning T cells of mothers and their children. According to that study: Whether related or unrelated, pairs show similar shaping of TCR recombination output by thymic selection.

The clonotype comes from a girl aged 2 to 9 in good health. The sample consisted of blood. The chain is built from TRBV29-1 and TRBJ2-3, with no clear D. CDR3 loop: CSPPADTQYF. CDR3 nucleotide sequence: TGCAGCCCCCCGGCCGATACGCAGTATTTT.